This T cell receptor (beta chain) is drawn from a study of blood T cell repertoires in COVID-19. This clone was seen once. In germline, CDR1 is LGHDT, CDR2 YNNKEL (reference sequence). Deletions cut 0 bases from V and 0 bases from J, with 15 bases between. The CDR3 covers 17 residues. As processed by the authors: Quantification of nucleated cells was approximated via reference gene primer amplification. Assay: immunoSEQ multiplex PCR; the TCRdb copy retains only in-frame clones and omits some. V and J calls and clone size are as listed in that table; D and trimming were resolved from the DNA. Of approximately 42,000 clones in the sample, roughly 77% are singletons; the top ten hold 27%.

V is TRBV3-1 (or the pseudogene TRBV3-2) and J is TRBJ2-7; a possible D gene is TRBD2 (5 bases). The sequence came from a man at least 80 years old with acute or convalescent COVID-19. Specimen: peripheral blood. The CDR3 DNA sequence: TGTGCCAGCAGCCAAGATCCCAGCGGAGTATTCTCCTACGAGCAGTACTTC. Amino acid sequence: CASSQDPSGVFSYEQYF.